This entry lists 13 T cell receptor beta chains sequenced from one sample in a study of T cells in Graves' hyperthyroidism and ophthalmopathy (dated by TCRdb to about 2019). The library was produced with multiplex PCR. The sequencer listed for this sample is Illumina HiSeq 2000. TCR beta CDR3 regions were amplified from RNA transcripts. The TCR CDR3 was subjected to a first round of RT-PCR using the HTBI primer set and the Qiagen OneStep RT-PCR kit. In-frame beta chains were kept once TCRdb had trimmed the public reads at Q25 with fastp and called clones with MiXCR. Each CDR3 protein appears once, grouped with its most common genes and DNA. This sample holds about 590,000 distinct CDR3 sequences; 15% to 19% were observed only once. Roughly 7.3% of the sample is in the top ten clones. Specimen: blood. Receptors were obtained from a woman aged 25 to 39 with Graves' hyperthyroidism.

This clonotype was counted at least ten times. V gene TRBV28 combines with J gene TRBJ2-7, with 8 positions matching TRBD1. V lost 1 base and J lost 4; bases outside the gene matches: 15. This CDR3 contains 18 residues. Germline V CDR1 and CDR2: MDHEN, SYDVKM. The CDR3 is CASSLFSTGTGRPYEQYF. The CDR3 DNA reads as TGTGCCAGCAGTTTATTCTCGACCGGGACAGGACGACCTTACGAGCAGTACTTC.

This clonotype has at least ten counts. The V and J genes are TRBV2 and TRBJ2-7; D is ambiguous. The length of the CDR3 is 13 residues. Trimming cost V 5 bases and J 3 bases, with 11 bases left between them. In germline, CDR1 is SNHLY, CDR2 FYNNEI. The CDR3 coding sequence is TGTGCCAGCAGTCCGGACCTAGACTACGAGCAGTACTTC. It encodes CASSPDLDYEQYF. Full variable domain (remainder filled in from reference TRBV2 and TRBJ2-7): EPEVTQTPSHQVTQMGQEVILRCVPISNHLYFYWYRQILGQKVEFLVSFYNNEISEKSEIFDDQFSVERPDGSNFTLKIRSTKLEDSAMYFCASSPDLDYEQYFGPGTRLTVT.

This clonotype was seen a handful of times. The chain couples TRBV9 to TRBJ1-4, with unresolved D. Germline assignment: CDR1 SGDLS and CDR2 YYNGEE. This CDR3 contains 15 residues. Trimming took off 1 base at V and 8 bases at J, with 15 bases between the two ends. The CDR3 loop is CASSVRPVNAEKLFF. CDR3 DNA: TGTGCCAGCAGCGTAAGGCCCGTTAATGCAGAAAAACTGTTTTTT.

This clonotype was picked up many times. The J gene is TRBJ2-1, the V gene TRBV10-3; 14 bases agree with TRBD2. V trimming: 10 bases; J trimming: 5 bases; junction bases outside the gene matches: 4. CDR1 is ENHRY and CDR2 is SYGVKD in the germline V gene. This CDR3 comprises 14 residues. CDR3 sequence reads: CATRLAGGDNEQFF. In nucleotides, the CDR3 is TGTGCCACCAGACTAGCGGGAGGGGACAATGAGCAGTTCTTC.

This clonotype was observed at least ten times. The V and J genes are TRBV2 and TRBJ2-1; 9 positions agree with TRBD2. CDR1 is SNHLY, CDR2 FYNNEI, per germline. The CDR3 is made up of 13 amino acids. Germline trimming cut 6 bases from V and 9 bases from J; bases unmatched to any gene: 6. CDR3 loop: CASRGGRAFEQFF. CDR3 nucleotide sequence: TGTGCCAGCAGGGGCGGGAGGGCCTTTGAGCAGTTCTTC.

This chain joins TRBV12-3 or TRBV12-4 and TRBJ1-5; D may be TRBD1 (6 bases). There are 16 residues in the CDR3. V lost 5 bases and J 5 bases, leaving 19 bases between the germline ends. CDR3 sequence (DNA): TGTGCCAGCAGTACTGCTCATACAGGGTTCGATCAGCCCCAGCATTTT. Translation gives CASSTAHTGFDQPQHF.

This clonotype was counted many times. The gene calls are TRBV11-3 and TRBJ2-7, with 9 bases lining up with TRBD1. With 5 bases clipped from V and 4 bases from J, the junction kept 6 bases outside the gene matches. This CDR3 is 14 amino acids long. Germline CDR1 SGHNT, CDR2 YENEEA. The CDR3 spells CASSPRDRDYEQYF. As DNA, the CDR3 is TGTGCCAGCAGCCCCCGGGACAGGGATTACGAGCAGTACTTC.

This clonotype was found many times. The chain carries TRBV7-2 and TRBJ1-2; 9 bases are a match to TRBD1. Germline values: CDR1 SGHTA, CDR2 FQGNSA. V lost 4 bases to trimming and J lost 3 bases; unmatched junction nucleotides: 9. This CDR3 is built from 16 residues. This CDR3 reads CASSSLTTGGYYGYTF. For the CDR3, the DNA is TGTGCCAGCAGCTCATTAACGACAGGGGGTTACTATGGCTACACCTTC.

The rearrangement joins TRBV7-2 to TRBJ2-7; 10 nucleotides align to TRBD2. The CDR3 has 14 residues. Germline V gene lookup returns CDR1 SGHTA and CDR2 FQGNSA. With V trimmed by 5 bases and J by 6 bases, 7 bases remained unmatched. The CDR3 sequence is CASSPDKRGGEQYF. CDR3 nucleotide sequence: TGTGCCAGCAGCCCCGACAAGCGGGGGGGCGAGCAGTACTTC.

The rearrangement uses TRBV7-2 and TRBJ2-1, with 8 bases identical to TRBD2. V trimming: 1 base; J trimming: 6 bases; junction bases outside the gene matches: 8. Germline assignment: CDR1 SGHTA and CDR2 FQGNSA. The CDR3 consists of 16 residues. This chain's CDR3 is CASSLVQTSGSNEQFF. The CDR3 DNA follows: TGTGCCAGCAGCTTAGTTCAAACTAGCGGTAGCAATGAGCAGTTCTTC.

This clonotype was seen many times. The chain combines TRBV6-5 with TRBJ1-2; the D gene is possibly TRBD1 (5 bases). Germline V gene sequence: CDR1 MNHEY, CDR2 SVGAGI. The CDR3 consists of 13 residues. V lost 0 bases, J lost 6 bases, and 8 bases lay in between. In nucleotides, the CDR3 is TGTGCCAGCAGTTACTCTAGGGGCGATGGCTACACCTTC. Its translation: CASSYSRGDGYTF.

In its sample, this clonotype was seen many times. The CDR3 is CASSLAGPGLTDTQYF. The CDR3 DNA sequence: TGTGCCAGCAGCTTAGCGGGGCCTGGCCTCACAGATACGCAGTATTTT. This chain links TRBV7-9 with TRBJ2-3, with D possibly being TRBD1 (5 bases). The CDR3 totals 16 residues. V was trimmed by 0 bases and J by 2 bases, leaving 12 bases between them. Per the germline V gene, CDR1 is SEHNR and CDR2 is FQNEAQ (reference sequence).

The chain carries TRBV6-5 and TRBJ1-1; D gene unclear. The germline V gene has CDR1 MNHEY and CDR2 SVGAGI. V gave up 6 bases and J gave up 5 bases, with 13 bases separating them. This CDR3 has 13 amino acids. The CDR3 DNA reads TGTGCCAGCAGCTTACTGAGGGAGACTGAAGCTTTCTTT. Translation gives CASSLLRETEAFF.